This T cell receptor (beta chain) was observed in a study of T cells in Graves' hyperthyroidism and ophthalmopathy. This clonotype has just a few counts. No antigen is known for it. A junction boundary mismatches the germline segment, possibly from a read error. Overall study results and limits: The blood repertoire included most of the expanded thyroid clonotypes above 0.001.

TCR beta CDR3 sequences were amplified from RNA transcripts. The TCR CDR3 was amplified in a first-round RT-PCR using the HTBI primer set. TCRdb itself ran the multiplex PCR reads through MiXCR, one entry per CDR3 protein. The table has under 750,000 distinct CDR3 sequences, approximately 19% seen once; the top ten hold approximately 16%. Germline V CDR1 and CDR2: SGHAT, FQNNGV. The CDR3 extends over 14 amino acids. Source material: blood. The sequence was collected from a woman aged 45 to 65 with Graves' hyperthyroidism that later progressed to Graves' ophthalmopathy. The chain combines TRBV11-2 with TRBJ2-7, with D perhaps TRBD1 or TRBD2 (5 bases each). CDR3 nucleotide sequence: TGTGCCAGCAGCGCAAGGGACGGGTCCTACGAGCAGTCCTTC. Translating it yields CASSARDGSYEQSF. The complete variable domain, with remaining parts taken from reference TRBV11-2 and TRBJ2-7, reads EAGVAQSPRYKIIEKRQSVAFWCNPISGHATLYWYQQILGQGPKLLIQFQNNGVVDDSQLPKDRFSAERLKGVDSTLKIQPAKLEDSAVYLCASSARDGSYEQSFGPGTRLTVT.